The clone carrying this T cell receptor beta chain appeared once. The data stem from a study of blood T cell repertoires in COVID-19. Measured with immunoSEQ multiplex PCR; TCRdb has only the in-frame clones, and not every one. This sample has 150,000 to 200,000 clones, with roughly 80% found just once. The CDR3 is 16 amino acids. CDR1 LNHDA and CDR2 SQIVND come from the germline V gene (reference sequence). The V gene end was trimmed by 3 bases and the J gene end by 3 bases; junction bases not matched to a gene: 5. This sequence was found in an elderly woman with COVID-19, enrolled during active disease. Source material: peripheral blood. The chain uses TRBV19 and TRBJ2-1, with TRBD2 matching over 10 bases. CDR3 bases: TGTGCCAGTAGTATTCTCTCTAGCGGGGGCTACAATGAGCAGTTCTTC. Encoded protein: CASSILSSGGYNEQFF.